This entry lists 19 T cell receptor beta chains sequenced from one sample in a study of vaccination effects on CD4 cells after COVID-19. CD4+ T cells specific for antigen were expanded with viral peptide pools by the ViraFEST assay before sequencing. CD4+ T cells were isolated after around 10 days of culture. The study found no prior SARS-CoV-2 infection in the vaccine recipients, who tested negative for nucleocapsid antibodies. TCRdb keeps only in-frame clones here, not all; method: immunoSEQ multiplex PCR. The sample yields some 77,000 clones, over 65% seen once. The antigens of these receptors remain unknown. The material sequenced was CD4+ T cells from PBMCs cultured with HCoV-OC43 spike peptides, taken before COVID-19 vaccination. The subset denotes: HCoV-OC43 spike overlapping peptide pool stimulation. These receptors were obtained from a human donor who received a COVID-19 vaccine.

This clone has only a few counts. The chain recombines TRBV4-1 with TRBJ1-2, with D maybe TRBD1 (5 bases). The V end lost 1 base, the J end lost 6 bases, and 15 bases lay between the germline ends. The CDR3 runs to 15 residues. CDR1 MGHRA and CDR2 YSYEKL come from the germline V gene. The CDR3 bases are TGCGCCAGCAGCCAAGCCCAAGGGGATGGGAATGGCTACACCTTC. Translation: CASSQAQGDGNGYTF.

The rearrangement uses TRBV5-1 and TRBJ2-1; D gene uncertain. CDR3 length: 14 amino acids. From germline, CDR1 is SGHRS and CDR2 YFSETQ. The V gene lost 4 bases and the J gene lost 0 bases, with 8 bases spanning the gap. Here the CDR3 reads CASSVPPSYNEQFF. The CDR3 nucleotides read TGCGCCAGCAGCGTTCCCCCCTCCTACAATGAGCAGTTCTTC.

The chain recombines TRBV27 with TRBJ1-4, with 8 positions matching TRBD1. Germline V gene data show CDR1 as MNHEY and CDR2 as SMNVEV (reference sequence). The CDR3 has 16 residues. Trimming removed 6 bases from V and 8 bases from J; junction bases left unmatched: 14. The CDR3 spells CASSPQGARGLEKLFF. CDR3 DNA sequence: TGTGCCAGCAGCCCCCAGGGGGCCAGGGGGCTGGAAAAACTGTTTTTT.

The chain couples TRBV6-6 to TRBJ2-4; 10 bases align to TRBD2. The germline V gene encodes CDR1 MNHNY and CDR2 SVGAGI (reference sequence). The CDR3 sequence is 15 residues long. J lost 3 bases, V lost 5 bases, and 4 bases had no gene match. As DNA, the CDR3 is TGTGCCAGCAGTCGAACTAGCGGGGACAAAAACATTCAGTACTTC. This translates into CASSRTSGDKNIQYF.

The V gene is TRBV5-1, the J gene TRBJ1-2; TRBD1 matches at 7 bases. Looked up from germline, CDR1 is SGHRS and CDR2 is YFSETQ. CDR3 length: 14 residues. V lost 0 bases, J lost 4 bases, and 3 bases stayed unmatched. CDR3 nucleotide sequence: TGCGCCAGCAGCTTGGACAGGGGAATCTATGGCTACACCTTC. Translation gives CASSLDRGIYGYTF.

The J gene is TRBJ1-2, the V gene TRBV10-3; TRBD1 aligns across 9 bases. CDR3 size: 13 residues. Germline CDR1 reads ENHRY; CDR2 reads SYGVKD. J gave up 6 bases and V 8 bases, and 7 bases lay outside the gene matches. Written as DNA, the CDR3 is TGTGCCATCGGCCGGGACAGGGCCAATGGCTACACCTTC. Translated, it gives CAIGRDRANGYTF.

The chain couples TRBV18 to TRBJ2-1; 9 bases fit TRBD1. The V segment lost 3 bases and the J segment 7 bases; nucleotides outside the gene matches: 7. The length of the CDR3 is 15 residues. CDR1 is KGHSH, CDR2 LQKENI, per germline. The CDR3 nucleotides are TGTGCCAGCTCACCTCCGGGACAGGGCGAGAATGAGCAGTTCTTC. Protein sequence: CASSPPGQGENEQFF.

The chain employs TRBV3-1 (or the pseudogene TRBV3-2) and TRBJ2-5; D gene uncertain. The ends were cut back, 1 base at V and 4 bases at J, with 4 bases in the middle. The length of the CDR3 is 12 residues. Per the germline V gene, CDR1 is LGHDT and CDR2 is YNNKEL (reference sequence). The CDR3 DNA reads TGTGCCAGCAGCCAAGTTCGAGAGACCCAGTACTTC. It yields the protein CASSQVRETQYF.

The chain has TRBV7-2 and TRBJ2-1; TRBD2 matches 8 bases. J was trimmed by 4 bases and V by 4 bases; bases with no gene match: 6. The CDR3 spans 15 residues. Germline assignment: CDR1 SGHTA and CDR2 FQGNSA. The CDR3 protein is CASSSSGTRYNEQFF. In nucleotides, the CDR3 is TGTGCCAGCAGCTCGTCCGGGACTAGATACAATGAGCAGTTCTTC.

This chain joins TRBV18 and TRBJ2-5, with D perhaps matching TRBD2 (6 bases). The V and J ends lost 4 bases and 7 bases respectively, with 16 bases between them. Germline-derived CDR1 and CDR2 are KGHSH and LQKENI. The CDR3 covers 14 residues. The CDR3 nucleotides are TGTGCCAGCTCACTTTCAGCGGGCGAGTGGACCCAGTACTTC. Its translation: CASSLSAGEWTQYF.

Comments on this clone: Germline is not matched at one junction end, which may reflect a read error. The V gene is TRBV28, the J gene TRBJ2-1, with a weak D call TRBD2 (7 bases). The CDR3 has 14 residues. The germline V gene encodes CDR1 MDHEN and CDR2 SYDVKM. The DNA of the CDR3 is TGTGCCAGCAGTTGGGGGGGCTCCCACAATGAGCAGTTCTTC. Protein product: CASSWGGSHNEQFF.

The chain uses TRBV3-1 (or the pseudogene TRBV3-2) and TRBJ2-6; tentatively, D is TRBD1 (8 bases). The CDR3 has 18 amino acids. CDR1 and CDR2 (germline): LGHDT, YNNKEL (reference sequence). Trimming stripped 1 base from V and 2 bases from J, with 15 bases between. This CDR3 is CASSQVTGGGPGANVLTF. CDR3 sequence (DNA): TGTGCCAGCAGCCAAGTTACAGGGGGGGGTCCTGGGGCCAACGTCCTGACTTTC.

The chain couples TRBV3-1 (or the pseudogene TRBV3-2) to TRBJ2-3; 13 bases align to TRBD2. The CDR3 spans 15 residues. Per the germline V gene, CDR1 is LGHDT and CDR2 is YNNKEL (reference sequence). Trimming removed 5 bases from V and 5 bases from J; junction bases left unmatched: 4. The CDR3 DNA follows: TGTGCCAGCAGCGCCAGGACTAGCGGGGGAGATACGCAGTATTTT. Encoded protein: CASSARTSGGDTQYF.

This clone came up a few times. The rearrangement joins TRBV9 to TRBJ2-1; 9 positions agree with TRBD2. Germline-derived CDR1 and CDR2 are SGDLS and YYNGEE. The CDR3 has 17 residues. The V segment lost 0 bases and the J segment 8 bases; nucleotides outside the gene matches: 12. The CDR3 reads CASSVVSLSSGGHEQFF. CDR3 DNA sequence: TGTGCCAGCAGCGTAGTAAGCCTGAGTAGCGGGGGTCATGAGCAGTTCTTC.

This clone appeared a single time. This chain uses TRBV20-1 with TRBJ2-5, with 7 positions matching TRBD1. The CDR3 consists of 15 residues. With V trimmed by 3 bases and J by 1 base, 8 bases remained unmatched. CDR1 DFQATT and CDR2 SNEGSKA come from the germline V gene (reference sequence). The CDR3 bases are TGCAGTGCTAGTCGATCGGGACAGAGCCAAGAGACCCAGTACTTC. It translates to CSASRSGQSQETQYF.

This clone has just one count. V gene TRBV7-9 combines with J gene TRBJ2-4; 9 bases fit TRBD1. CDR3 length equals 17 residues. J lost 1 base, V lost 2 bases, and 6 bases had no gene match. Per the germline V gene, CDR1 is SEHNR and CDR2 is FQNEAQ (reference sequence). The CDR3 spells CASSLLTGGEAKNIQYF. The CDR3 DNA sequence: TGTGCCAGCAGCTTACTGACAGGGGGTGAGGCCAAAAACATTCAGTACTTC.

The rearrangement joins TRBV10-1 to TRBJ2-3; either TRBD1 or TRBD2 may fit D (5 bases each). This CDR3 region has 13 residues. Trimming removed 6 bases from V and 10 bases from J, with 17 bases in between. CDR1 WNHNN and CDR2 SYGVQD come from the germline V gene (reference sequence). CDR3 region: CASSAGTPSAQYF. The CDR3 nucleotides are TGCGCCAGCAGCGCCGGGACCCCCTCCGCGCAGTATTTT.

This sequence joins TRBV6-5 and TRBJ1-3; D gene ambiguous. V lost 5 bases, J lost 0 bases, and 11 bases lay in between. CDR3 size: 15 residues. Germline V gives CDR1 MNHEY, CDR2 SVGAGI. The CDR3 loop reads CASSLRAFSGNTIYF. For the CDR3, the DNA is TGTGCCAGCAGTCTCCGAGCGTTCTCTGGAAACACCATATATTTT.

The CDR3 sequence is CATSDPWDTASGGRYNEQFF. The CDR3, as DNA: TGTGCCACCAGTGATCCATGGGACACCGCGAGCGGGGGCCGCTACAATGAGCAGTTCTTC. V is TRBV24-1 and J is TRBJ2-1; TRBD2 matches 8 bases. From germline, CDR1 is KGHDR and CDR2 SFDVKD. This CDR3 region has 20 residues. V shed 3 bases and J 3 bases; nucleotides not matched to a gene: 18.